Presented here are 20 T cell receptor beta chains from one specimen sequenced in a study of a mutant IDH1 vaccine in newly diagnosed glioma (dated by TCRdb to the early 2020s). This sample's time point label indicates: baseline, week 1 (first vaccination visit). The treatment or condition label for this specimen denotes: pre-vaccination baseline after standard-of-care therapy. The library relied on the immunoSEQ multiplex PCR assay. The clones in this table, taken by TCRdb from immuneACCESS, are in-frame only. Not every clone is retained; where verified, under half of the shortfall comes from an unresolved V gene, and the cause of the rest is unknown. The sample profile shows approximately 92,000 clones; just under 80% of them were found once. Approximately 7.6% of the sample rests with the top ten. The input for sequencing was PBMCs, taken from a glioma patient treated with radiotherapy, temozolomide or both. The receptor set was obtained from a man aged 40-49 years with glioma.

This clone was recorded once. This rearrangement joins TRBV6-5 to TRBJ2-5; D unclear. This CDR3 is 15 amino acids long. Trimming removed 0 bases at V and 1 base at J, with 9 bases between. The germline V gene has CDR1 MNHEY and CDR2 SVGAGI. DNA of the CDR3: TGTGCCAGCAGTTACTCAATCGGAGTCCAAGAGACCCAGTACTTC. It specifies CASSYSIGVQETQYF.

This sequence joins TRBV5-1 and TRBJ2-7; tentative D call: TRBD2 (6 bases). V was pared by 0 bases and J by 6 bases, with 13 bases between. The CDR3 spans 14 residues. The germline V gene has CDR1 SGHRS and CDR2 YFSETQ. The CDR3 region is CASSLDSGVGEQYF. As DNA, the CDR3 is TGCGCCAGCAGCTTGGATTCGGGGGTCGGCGAGCAGTACTTC.

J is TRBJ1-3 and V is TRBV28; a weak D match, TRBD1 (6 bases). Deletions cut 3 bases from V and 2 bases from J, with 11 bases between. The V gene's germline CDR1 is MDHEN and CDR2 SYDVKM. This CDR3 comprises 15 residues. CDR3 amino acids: CASSFGQFTGNTIYF. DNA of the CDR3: TGTGCCAGCAGTTTTGGACAGTTTACTGGAAACACCATATATTTT.

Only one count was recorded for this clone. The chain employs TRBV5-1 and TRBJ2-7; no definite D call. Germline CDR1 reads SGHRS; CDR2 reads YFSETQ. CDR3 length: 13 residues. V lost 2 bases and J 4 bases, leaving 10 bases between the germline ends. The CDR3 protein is CASSFTTGYEQYF. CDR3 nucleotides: TGCGCCAGCAGCTTTACAACGGGTTACGAGCAGTACTTC.

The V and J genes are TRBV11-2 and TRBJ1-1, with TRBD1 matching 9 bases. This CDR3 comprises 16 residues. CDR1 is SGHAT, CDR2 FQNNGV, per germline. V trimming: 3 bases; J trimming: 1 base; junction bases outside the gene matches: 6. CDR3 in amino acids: CASSLDRGLPNTEAFF. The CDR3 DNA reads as TGTGCCAGCAGCTTGGACAGGGGACTACCGAACACTGAAGCTTTCTTT. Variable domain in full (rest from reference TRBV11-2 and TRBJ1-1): EAGVAQSPRYKIIEKRQSVAFWCNPISGHATLYWYQQILGQGPKLLIQFQNNGVVDDSQLPKDRFSAERLKGVDSTLKIQPAKLEDSAVYLCASSLDRGLPNTEAFFGQGTRLTVV.

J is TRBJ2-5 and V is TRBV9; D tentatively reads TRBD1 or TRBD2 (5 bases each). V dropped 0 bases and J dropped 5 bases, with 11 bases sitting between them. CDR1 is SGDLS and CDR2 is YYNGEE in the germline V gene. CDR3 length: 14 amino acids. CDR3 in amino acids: CASSVAEGWETQYF. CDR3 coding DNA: TGTGCCAGCAGCGTAGCTGAGGGGTGGGAGACCCAGTACTTC.

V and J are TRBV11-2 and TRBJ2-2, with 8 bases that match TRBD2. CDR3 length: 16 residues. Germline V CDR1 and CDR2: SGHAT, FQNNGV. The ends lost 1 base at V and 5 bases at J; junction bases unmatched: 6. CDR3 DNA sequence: TGTGCCAGCAGCTTAGCGGCGGGAGGTCGTACCGGGGAGCTGTTTTTT. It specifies CASSLAAGGRTGELFF.

The CDR3 here is CASSPLAGGSQETQYF. The DNA for the CDR3 is TGTGCCAGCAGCCCACTAGCGGGAGGGTCCCAAGAGACCCAGTACTTC. The chain uses TRBV7-9 and TRBJ2-5, with TRBD2 matching 13 bases. J lost 1 base, V lost 5 bases, and 4 bases had no gene match. Germline V CDR1 and CDR2: SEHNR, FQNEAQ (reference sequence). The CDR3 contains 16 residues.

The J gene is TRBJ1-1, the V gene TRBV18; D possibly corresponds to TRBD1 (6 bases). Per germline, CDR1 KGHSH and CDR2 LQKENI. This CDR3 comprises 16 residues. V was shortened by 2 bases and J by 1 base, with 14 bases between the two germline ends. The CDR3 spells CASSPKPLGGNTEAFF. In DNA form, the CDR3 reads TGTGCCAGCTCACCAAAACCCTTAGGGGGGAACACTGAAGCTTTCTTT.

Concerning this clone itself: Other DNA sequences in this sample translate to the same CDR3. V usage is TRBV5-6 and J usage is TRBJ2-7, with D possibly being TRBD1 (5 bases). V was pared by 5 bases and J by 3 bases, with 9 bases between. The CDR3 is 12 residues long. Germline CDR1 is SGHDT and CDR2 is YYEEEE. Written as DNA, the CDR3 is TGTGCCAGCAGTTCGACAGACTACGAGCAGTACTTC. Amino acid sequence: CASSSTDYEQYF.

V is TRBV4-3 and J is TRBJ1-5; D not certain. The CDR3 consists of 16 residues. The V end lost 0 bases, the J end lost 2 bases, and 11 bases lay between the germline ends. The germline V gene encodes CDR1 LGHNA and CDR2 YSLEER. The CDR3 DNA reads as TGCGCCAGCAGCCAAGAGGTTGGCAGTCGCAATCAGCCCCAGCATTTT. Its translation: CASSQEVGSRNQPQHF.

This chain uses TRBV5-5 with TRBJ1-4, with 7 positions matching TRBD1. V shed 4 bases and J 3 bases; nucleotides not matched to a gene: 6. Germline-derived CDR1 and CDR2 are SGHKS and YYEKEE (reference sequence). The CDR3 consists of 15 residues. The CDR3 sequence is CASSLGTAPNEKLFF. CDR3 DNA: TGTGCCAGCAGCCTCGGGACAGCTCCTAATGAAAAACTGTTTTTT.

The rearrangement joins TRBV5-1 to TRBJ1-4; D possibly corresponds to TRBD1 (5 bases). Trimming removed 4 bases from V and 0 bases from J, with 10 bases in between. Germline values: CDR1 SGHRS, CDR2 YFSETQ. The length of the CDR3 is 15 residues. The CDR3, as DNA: TGCGCCAGCAGCCCGGGGGGGGCAACTAATGAAAAACTGTTTTTT. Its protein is CASSPGGATNEKLFF. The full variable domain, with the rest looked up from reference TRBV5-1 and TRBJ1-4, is KAGVTQTPRYLIKTRGQQVTLSCSPISGHRSVSWYQQTPGQGLQFLFEYFSETQRNKGNFPGRFSGRQFSNSRSEMNVSTLELGDSALYLCASSPGGATNEKLFFGSGTQLSVL.

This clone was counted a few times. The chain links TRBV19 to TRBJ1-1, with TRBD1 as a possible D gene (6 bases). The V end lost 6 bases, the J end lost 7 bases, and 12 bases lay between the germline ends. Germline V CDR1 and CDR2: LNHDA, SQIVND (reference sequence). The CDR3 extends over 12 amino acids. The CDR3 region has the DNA TGTGCCAGTAGCCGAACAGGGAATGAAGCTTTCTTT. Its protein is CASSRTGNEAFF. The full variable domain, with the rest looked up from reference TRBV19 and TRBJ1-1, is DGGITQSPKYLFRKEGQNVTLSCEQNLNHDAMYWYRQDPGQGLRLIYYSQIVNDFQKGDIAEGYSVSREKKESFPLTVTSAQKNPTAFYLCASSRTGNEAFFGQGTRLTVV.

CDR3 sequence: CASSTGGNQPQHF. As DNA, the CDR3 is TGTGCCAGCTCGACCGGAGGGAATCAGCCCCAGCATTTT. This rearrangement joins TRBV18 to TRBJ1-5, with no clear D. Trimming cost V 6 bases and J 4 bases, with 10 bases left between them. The CDR3 loop spans 13 amino acids. Looked up from germline, CDR1 is KGHSH and CDR2 is LQKENI.

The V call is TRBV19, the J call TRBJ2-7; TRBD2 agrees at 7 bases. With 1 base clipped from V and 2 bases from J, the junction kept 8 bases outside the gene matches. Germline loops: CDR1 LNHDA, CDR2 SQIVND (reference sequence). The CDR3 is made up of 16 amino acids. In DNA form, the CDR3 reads TGTGCCAGTAGTATAGGTCATAGTGGGACTACCTACGAGCAGTACTTC. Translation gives CASSIGHSGTTYEQYF. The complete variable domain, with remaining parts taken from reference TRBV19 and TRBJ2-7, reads DGGITQSPKYLFRKEGQNVTLSCEQNLNHDAMYWYRQDPGQGLRLIYYSQIVNDFQKGDIAEGYSVSREKKESFPLTVTSAQKNPTAFYLCASSIGHSGTTYEQYFGPGTRLTVT.

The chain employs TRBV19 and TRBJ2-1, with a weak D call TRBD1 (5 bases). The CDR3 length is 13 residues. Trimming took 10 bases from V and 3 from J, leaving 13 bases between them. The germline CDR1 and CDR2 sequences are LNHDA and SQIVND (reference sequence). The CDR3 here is CAISQGNYNEQFF. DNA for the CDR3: TGTGCCATATCGCAGGGCAACTACAATGAGCAGTTCTTC.

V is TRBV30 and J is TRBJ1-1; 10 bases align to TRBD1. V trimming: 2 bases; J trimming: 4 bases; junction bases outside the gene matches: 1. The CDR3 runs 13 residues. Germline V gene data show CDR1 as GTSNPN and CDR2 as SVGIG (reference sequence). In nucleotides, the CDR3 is TGTGCCTGGAGTAGGACAGGGGGCACTGAAGCTTTCTTT. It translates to CAWSRTGGTEAFF. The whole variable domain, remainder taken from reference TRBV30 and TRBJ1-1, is SQTIHQWPATLVQPVGSPLSLECTVEGTSNPNLYWYRQAAGRGLQLLFYSVGIGQISSEVPQNLSASRPQDRQFILSSKKLLLSDSGFYLCAWSRTGGTEAFFGQGTRLTVV.

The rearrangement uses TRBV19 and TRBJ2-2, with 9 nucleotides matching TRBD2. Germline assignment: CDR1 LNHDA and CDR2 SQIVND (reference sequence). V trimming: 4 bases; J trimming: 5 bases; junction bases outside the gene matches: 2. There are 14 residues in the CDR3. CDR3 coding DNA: TGTGCCAGTAGTAGCCTAGCGGGAACCGGGGAGCTGTTTTTT. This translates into CASSSLAGTGELFF.

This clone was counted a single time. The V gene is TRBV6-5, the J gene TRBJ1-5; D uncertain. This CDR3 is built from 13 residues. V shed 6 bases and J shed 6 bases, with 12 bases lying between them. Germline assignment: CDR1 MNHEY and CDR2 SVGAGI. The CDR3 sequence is CASRAEVGQPQHF. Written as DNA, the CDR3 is TGTGCCAGCAGGGCCGAGGTTGGTCAGCCCCAGCATTTT.